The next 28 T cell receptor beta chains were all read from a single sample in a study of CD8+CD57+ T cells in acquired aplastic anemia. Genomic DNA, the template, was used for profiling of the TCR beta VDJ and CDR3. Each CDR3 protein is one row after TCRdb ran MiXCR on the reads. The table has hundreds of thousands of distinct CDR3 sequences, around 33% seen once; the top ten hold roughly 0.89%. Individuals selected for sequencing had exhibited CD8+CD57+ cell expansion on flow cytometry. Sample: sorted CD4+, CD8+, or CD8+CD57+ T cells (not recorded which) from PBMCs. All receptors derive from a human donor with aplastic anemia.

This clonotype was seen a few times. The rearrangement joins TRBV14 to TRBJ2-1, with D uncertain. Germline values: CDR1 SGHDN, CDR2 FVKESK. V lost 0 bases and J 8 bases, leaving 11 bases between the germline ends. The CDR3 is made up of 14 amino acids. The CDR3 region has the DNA TGTGCCAGCAGCCAAGATATTATGGTGCATGAGCAGTTCTTC. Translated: CASSQDIMVHEQFF. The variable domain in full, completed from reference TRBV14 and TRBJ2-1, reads EAGVTQFPSHSVIEKGQTVTLRCDPISGHDNLYWYRRVMGKEIKFLLHFVKESKQDESGMPNNRFLAERTGGTYSTLKVQPAELEDSGVYFCASSQDIMVHEQFFGPGTRLTVL.

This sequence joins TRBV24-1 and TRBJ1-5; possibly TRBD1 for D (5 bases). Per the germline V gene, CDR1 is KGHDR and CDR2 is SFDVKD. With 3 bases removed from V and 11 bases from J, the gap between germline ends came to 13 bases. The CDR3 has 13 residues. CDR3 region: CATSDPGGETQHF. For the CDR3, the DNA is TGTGCCACCAGTGATCCCGGGGGGGAGACCCAGCATTTT.

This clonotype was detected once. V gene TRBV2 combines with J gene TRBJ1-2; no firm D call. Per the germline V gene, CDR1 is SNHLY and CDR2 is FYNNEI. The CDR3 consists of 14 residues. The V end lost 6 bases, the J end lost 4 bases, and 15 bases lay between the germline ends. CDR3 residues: CASRLTSTLYGYTF. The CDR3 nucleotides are TGTGCCAGCAGGTTGACCTCTACCCTCTATGGCTACACCTTC.

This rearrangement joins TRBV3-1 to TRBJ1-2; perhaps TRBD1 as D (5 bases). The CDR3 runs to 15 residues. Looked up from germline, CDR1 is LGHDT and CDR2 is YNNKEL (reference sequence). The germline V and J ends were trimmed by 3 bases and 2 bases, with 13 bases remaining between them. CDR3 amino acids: CASSHRQGGNYGYTF. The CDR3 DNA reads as TGTGCCAGCAGCCATCGGCAGGGAGGAAACTATGGCTACACCTTC.

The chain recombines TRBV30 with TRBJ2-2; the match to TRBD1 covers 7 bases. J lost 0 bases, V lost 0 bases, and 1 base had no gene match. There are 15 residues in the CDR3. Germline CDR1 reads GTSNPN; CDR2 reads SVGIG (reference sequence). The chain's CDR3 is CAWSVTGANTGELFF. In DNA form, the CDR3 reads TGTGCCTGGAGTGTAACAGGGGCGAACACCGGGGAGCTGTTTTTT. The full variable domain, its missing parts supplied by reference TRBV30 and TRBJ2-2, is SQTIHQWPATLVQPVGSPLSLECTVEGTSNPNLYWYRQAAGRGLQLLFYSVGIGQISSEVPQNLSASRPQDRQFILSSKKLLLSDSGFYLCAWSVTGANTGELFFGEGSRLTVL.

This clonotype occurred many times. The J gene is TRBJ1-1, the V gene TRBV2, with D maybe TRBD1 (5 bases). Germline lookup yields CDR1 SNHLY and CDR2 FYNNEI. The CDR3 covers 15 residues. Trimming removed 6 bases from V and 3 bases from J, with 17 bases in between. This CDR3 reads CASRAVGVRDTEAFF. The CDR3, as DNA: TGTGCCAGCAGGGCAGTGGGGGTTAGGGACACTGAAGCTTTCTTT.

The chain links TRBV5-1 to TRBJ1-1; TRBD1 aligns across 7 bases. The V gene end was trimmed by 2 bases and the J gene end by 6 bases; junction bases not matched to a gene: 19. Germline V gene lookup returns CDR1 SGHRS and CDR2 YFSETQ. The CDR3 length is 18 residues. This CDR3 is CASSFGLTGMRSYAEAFF. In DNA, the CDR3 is TGCGCCAGCAGCTTTGGATTGACAGGGATGAGGTCGTACGCTGAAGCTTTCTTT.

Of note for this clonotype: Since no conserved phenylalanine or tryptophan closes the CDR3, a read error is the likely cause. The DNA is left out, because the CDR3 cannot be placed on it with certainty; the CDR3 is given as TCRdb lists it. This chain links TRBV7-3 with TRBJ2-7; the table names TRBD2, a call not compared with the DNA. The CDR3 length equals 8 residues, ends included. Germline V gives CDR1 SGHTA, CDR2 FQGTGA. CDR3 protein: CASSQLAG.

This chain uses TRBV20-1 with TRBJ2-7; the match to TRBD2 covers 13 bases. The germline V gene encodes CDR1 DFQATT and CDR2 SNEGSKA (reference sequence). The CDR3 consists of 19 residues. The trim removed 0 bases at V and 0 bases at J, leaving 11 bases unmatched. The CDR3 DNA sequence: TGCAGTGCTAGAGATGCGAGACTAGCGGGGGGCGGCCCCTCCTACGAGCAGTACTTC. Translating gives CSARDARLAGGGPSYEQYF.

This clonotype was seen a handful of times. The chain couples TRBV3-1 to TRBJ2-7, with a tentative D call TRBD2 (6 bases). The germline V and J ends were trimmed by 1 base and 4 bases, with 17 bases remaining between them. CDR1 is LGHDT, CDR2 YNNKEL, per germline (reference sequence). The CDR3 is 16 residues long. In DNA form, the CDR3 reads TGTGCCAGCAGCCAAGCTTCGGGACTGAAGTTTTACGAGCAGTACTTC. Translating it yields CASSQASGLKFYEQYF.

The CDR3 loop is CASSYSQVPRNTEAFF. The CDR3 nucleotides read TGTGCCAGCAGTTACTCTCAGGTGCCCCGTAACACTGAAGCTTTCTTT. The V call is TRBV6-5, the J call TRBJ1-1; D gene unclear. In germline, CDR1 is MNHEY, CDR2 SVGAGI. Between the trimmed V and J ends, which lost 0 bases and 2 bases, there was a span of 13 bases. CDR3 size: 16 residues.

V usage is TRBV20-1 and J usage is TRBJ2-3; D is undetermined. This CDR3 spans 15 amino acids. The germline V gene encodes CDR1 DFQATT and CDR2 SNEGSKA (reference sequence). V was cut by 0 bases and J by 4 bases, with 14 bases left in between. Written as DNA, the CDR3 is TGCAGTGCTAGAGACTACCTCCTAGGCGCAGATACGCAGTATTTT. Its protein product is CSARDYLLGADTQYF.

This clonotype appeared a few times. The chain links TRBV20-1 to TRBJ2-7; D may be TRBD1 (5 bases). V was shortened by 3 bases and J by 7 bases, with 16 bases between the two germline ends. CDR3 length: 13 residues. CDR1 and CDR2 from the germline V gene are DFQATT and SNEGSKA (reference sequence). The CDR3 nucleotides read TGCAGTGCTAGTCGACAGTCCTCGAATGAGCAGTACTTC. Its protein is CSASRQSSNEQYF.

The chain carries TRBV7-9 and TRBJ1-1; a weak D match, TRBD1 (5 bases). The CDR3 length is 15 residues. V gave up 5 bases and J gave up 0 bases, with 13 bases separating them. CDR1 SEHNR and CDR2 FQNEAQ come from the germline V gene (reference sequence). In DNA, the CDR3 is TGTGCCAGCAGCCCTTTAGGGGAGCTGAACACTGAAGCTTTCTTT. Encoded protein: CASSPLGELNTEAFF.

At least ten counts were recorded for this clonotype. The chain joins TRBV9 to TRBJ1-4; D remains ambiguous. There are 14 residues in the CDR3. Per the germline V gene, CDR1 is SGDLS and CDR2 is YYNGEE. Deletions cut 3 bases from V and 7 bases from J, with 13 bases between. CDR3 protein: CASSGDRLGEKLFF. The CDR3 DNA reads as TGTGCCAGCAGCGGAGACCGGTTAGGTGAAAAACTGTTTTTT.

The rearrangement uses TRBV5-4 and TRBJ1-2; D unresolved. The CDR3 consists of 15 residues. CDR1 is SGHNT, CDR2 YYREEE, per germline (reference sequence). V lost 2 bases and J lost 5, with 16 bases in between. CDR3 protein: CASSFGATIVYGYTF. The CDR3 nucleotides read TGTGCCAGCAGCTTCGGAGCAACCATCGTGTATGGCTACACCTTC.

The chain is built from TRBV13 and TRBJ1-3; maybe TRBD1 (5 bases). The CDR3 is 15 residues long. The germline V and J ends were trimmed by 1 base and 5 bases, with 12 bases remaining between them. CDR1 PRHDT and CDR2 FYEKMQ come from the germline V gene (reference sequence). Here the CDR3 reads CASSLEKGQRNTIYF. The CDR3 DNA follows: TGTGCCAGCAGCTTAGAAAAGGGGCAGCGAAACACCATATATTTT.

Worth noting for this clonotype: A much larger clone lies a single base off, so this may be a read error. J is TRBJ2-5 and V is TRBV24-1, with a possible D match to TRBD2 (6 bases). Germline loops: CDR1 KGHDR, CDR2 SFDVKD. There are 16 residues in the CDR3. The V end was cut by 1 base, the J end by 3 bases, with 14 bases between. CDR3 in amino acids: CATSDFGLLGEETQYF. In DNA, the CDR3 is TGTGCCACCAGTGATTTTGGACTACTAGGAGAAGAGACCCAGTACTTC.

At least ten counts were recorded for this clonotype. CDR3 DNA: TGCAGCGTTGTTCGCGGGACGCCGAACACTGAAGCTTTCTTT. It is translated as CSVVRGTPNTEAFF. The chain combines TRBV29-1 with TRBJ1-1, with D tentatively TRBD1 (5 bases). The germline V and J ends were trimmed by 4 bases and 1 base, with 13 bases remaining between them. This CDR3 spans 14 amino acids. Germline loops: CDR1 SQVTM, CDR2 ANQGSEA.

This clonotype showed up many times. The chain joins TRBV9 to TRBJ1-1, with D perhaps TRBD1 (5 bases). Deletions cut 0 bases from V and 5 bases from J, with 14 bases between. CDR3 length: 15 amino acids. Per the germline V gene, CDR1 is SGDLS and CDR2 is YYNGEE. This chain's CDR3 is CASSVGVIGQTEAFF. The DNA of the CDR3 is TGTGCCAGCAGCGTAGGAGTCATCGGACAAACTGAAGCTTTCTTT.

As DNA, the CDR3 is TGTGCCAGTAGACTAGTGGGTAGCTCCTACGAGCAGTACTTC. Translated, it gives CASRLVGSSYEQYF. The rearrangement uses TRBV6-1 and TRBJ2-7; TRBD2 is a possible D gene (6 bases). The CDR3 sequence is 14 residues long. Trimming pared 9 bases from V and 0 bases from J, leaving 15 bases between. CDR1 MNHNS and CDR2 SASEGT come from the germline V gene.

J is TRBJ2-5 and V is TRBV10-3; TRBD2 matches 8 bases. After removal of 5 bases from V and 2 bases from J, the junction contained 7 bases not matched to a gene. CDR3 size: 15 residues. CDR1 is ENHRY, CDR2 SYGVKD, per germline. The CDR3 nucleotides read TGTGCCATCAGTTACCAAACTAGCGGACAAGAGACCCAGTACTTC. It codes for CAISYQTSGQETQYF.

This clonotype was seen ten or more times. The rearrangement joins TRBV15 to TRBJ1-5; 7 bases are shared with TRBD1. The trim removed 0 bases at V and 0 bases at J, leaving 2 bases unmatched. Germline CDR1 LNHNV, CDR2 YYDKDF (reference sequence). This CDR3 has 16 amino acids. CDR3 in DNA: TGTGCCACCAGCAGAGATTGGGACAGTAGCAATCAGCCCCAGCATTTT. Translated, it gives CATSRDWDSSNQPQHF.

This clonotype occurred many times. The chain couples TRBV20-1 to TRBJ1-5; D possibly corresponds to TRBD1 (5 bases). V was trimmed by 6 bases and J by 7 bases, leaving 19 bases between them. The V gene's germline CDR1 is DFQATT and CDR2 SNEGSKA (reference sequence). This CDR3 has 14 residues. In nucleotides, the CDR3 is TGCAGTGCCCAGAGGTCCCAGGGCAGACAGCCCCAGCATTTT. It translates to CSAQRSQGRQPQHF.

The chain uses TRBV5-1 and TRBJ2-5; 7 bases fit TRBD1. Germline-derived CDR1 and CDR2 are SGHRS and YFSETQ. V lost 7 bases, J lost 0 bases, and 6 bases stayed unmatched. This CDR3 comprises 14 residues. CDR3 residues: CASGIQGNQETQYF. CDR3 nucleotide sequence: TGCGCCAGCGGCATACAGGGGAACCAAGAGACCCAGTACTTC.

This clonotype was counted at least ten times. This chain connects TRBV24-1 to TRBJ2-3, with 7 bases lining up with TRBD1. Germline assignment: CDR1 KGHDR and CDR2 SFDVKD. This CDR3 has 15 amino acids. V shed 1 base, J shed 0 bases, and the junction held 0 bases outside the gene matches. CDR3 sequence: CATSDFRGSTDTQYF. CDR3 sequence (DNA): TGTGCCACCAGTGATTTCAGGGGGAGCACAGATACGCAGTATTTT.

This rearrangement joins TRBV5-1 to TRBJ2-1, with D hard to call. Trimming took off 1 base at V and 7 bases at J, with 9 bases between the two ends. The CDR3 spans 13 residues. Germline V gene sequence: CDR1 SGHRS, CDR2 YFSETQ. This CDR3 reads CASSLPPKNEQFF. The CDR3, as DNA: TGCGCCAGCAGCTTGCCCCCGAAGAATGAGCAGTTCTTC. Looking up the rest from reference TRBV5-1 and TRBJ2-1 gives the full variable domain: KAGVTQTPRYLIKTRGQQVTLSCSPISGHRSVSWYQQTPGQGLQFLFEYFSETQRNKGNFPGRFSGRQFSNSRSEMNVSTLELGDSALYLCASSLPPKNEQFFGPGTRLTVL.

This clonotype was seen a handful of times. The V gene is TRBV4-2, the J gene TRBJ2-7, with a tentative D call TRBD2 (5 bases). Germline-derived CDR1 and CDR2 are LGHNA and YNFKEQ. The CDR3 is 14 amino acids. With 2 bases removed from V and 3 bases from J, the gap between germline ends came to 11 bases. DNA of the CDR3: TGTGCCAGCAGCCAATCGGACTCCTACTACGAGCAGTACTTC. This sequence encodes CASSQSDSYYEQYF.